Following are 16 T cell receptor beta chains from one sample sequenced in a study of T cell responses to AZD1222 COVID-19 vaccine. This table comes from immunoSEQ multiplex PCR, and its TCRdb copy is limited to in-frame clones, with some not included. The sample has some 150,000 clones, around nine tenths seen once; the top ten hold around 1.7%. The sample consisted of peripheral blood, taken 28 days after the second AZD1222 dose. The receptors were sampled from an adult who received the AZD1222 COVID-19 vaccine.

The chain employs TRBV18 and TRBJ1-5; D may be TRBD1 (5 bases). The CDR3 consists of 14 residues. CDR1 KGHSH and CDR2 LQKENI come from the germline V gene. Between the trimmed V and J ends, which lost 3 bases and 3 bases, there was a span of 9 bases. The CDR3 DNA is TGTGCCAGCTCACCGGACACTTTCAATCAGCCCCAGCATTTT. Protein: CASSPDTFNQPQHF.

The V gene is TRBV13, the J gene TRBJ2-1; D may be TRBD2 (6 bases). CDR1 and CDR2 from the germline V gene are PRHDT and FYEKMQ (reference sequence). Trimming shortened V by 2 bases and J by 7 bases, and 12 bases separated the two germline ends. The CDR3 contains 14 residues. Here the CDR3 reads CASSLSTSLNEQFF. In DNA, the CDR3 is TGTGCCAGCAGCTTATCGACTAGTTTGAATGAGCAGTTCTTC.

This chain links TRBV5-6 with TRBJ1-2; D call uncertain. This CDR3 is built from 12 residues. With 3 bases removed from V and 7 bases from J, the gap between germline ends came to 10 bases. Germline values: CDR1 SGHDT, CDR2 YYEEEE. The CDR3 loop reads CASSWVTGGYTF. CDR3 nucleotides: TGTGCCAGCAGCTGGGTGACTGGTGGCTACACCTTC.

This clone was detected a few times. This chain joins TRBV30 and TRBJ1-3; 7 bases line up with TRBD1. This CDR3 comprises 16 residues. V gave up 4 bases and J gave up 3 bases; unmatched junction bases: 12. Germline lookup yields CDR1 GTSNPN and CDR2 SVGIG (reference sequence). CDR3 DNA sequence: TGTGCCTGGATTGCTATGGACCGGGACAGTGGAAACACCATATATTTT. Translation gives CAWIAMDRDSGNTIYF. Full variable domain (remainder filled in from reference TRBV30 and TRBJ1-3): SQTIHQWPATLVQPVGSPLSLECTVEGTSNPNLYWYRQAAGRGLQLLFYSVGIGQISSEVPQNLSASRPQDRQFILSSKKLLLSDSGFYLCAWIAMDRDSGNTIYFGEGSWLTVV.

This sequence joins TRBV4-3 and TRBJ2-7, with a tentative D call TRBD2 (6 bases). Trimming cost V 0 bases and J 2 bases, with 14 bases left between them. The germline CDR1 and CDR2 sequences are LGHNA and YSLEER. CDR3 length equals 16 residues. The CDR3 region is CASSQDLAGSPYEQYF. CDR3 bases: TGCGCCAGCAGCCAAGATTTGGCGGGAAGCCCCTACGAGCAGTACTTC.

This rearrangement joins TRBV3-1 (or the pseudogene TRBV3-2) to TRBJ1-4, with 10 bases that match TRBD1. With V trimmed by 4 bases and J by 8 bases, 4 bases remained unmatched. From germline, CDR1 is LGHDT and CDR2 YNNKEL (reference sequence). CDR3 length equals 14 residues. CDR3 protein: CASSPGTGAEKLFF. CDR3 in DNA: TGTGCCAGCAGCCCAGGGACAGGGGCCGAAAAACTGTTTTTT.

CDR3 nucleotide sequence: TGTGCCAGCACCCCTTTCCAGGGTCTAGTACCCTCAGGCAACGAGCAGTACTTC. It encodes CASTPFQGLVPSGNEQYF. This chain connects TRBV5-5 to TRBJ2-7; TRBD1 is a possible D gene (5 bases). Trimming stripped 6 bases from V and 5 bases from J, with 30 bases between. Germline CDR1 and CDR2: SGHKS and YYEKEE (reference sequence). The CDR3 runs 18 residues. Looking up the rest from reference TRBV5-5 and TRBJ2-7 gives the full variable domain: DAGVTQSPTHLIKTRGQQVTLRCSPISGHKSVSWYQQVLGQGPQFIFQYYEKEERGRGNFPDRFSARQFPNYSSELNVNALLLGDSALYLCASTPFQGLVPSGNEQYFGPGTRLTVT.

The V and J genes are TRBV6-5 and TRBJ2-1, with D perhaps assigned TRBD1 or TRBD2 (6 bases each). Germline V lookup: CDR1 MNHEY, CDR2 SVGAGI. The CDR3 is made up of 14 amino acids. Trimming shortened V by 6 bases and J by 3 bases, and 12 bases separated the two germline ends. CDR3 nucleotides: TGTGCCAGCAGCCAAGGGGGGTTCTACAATGAGCAGTTCTTC. Translation: CASSQGGFYNEQFF.

CDR3 in amino acids: CATSDWDHGGYTF. DNA for the CDR3: TGTGCCACCAGTGACTGGGACCACGGGGGCTACACCTTC. The genes are TRBV24-1 and TRBJ1-2; a possible D gene is TRBD1 (5 bases). The CDR3 is made up of 13 amino acids. Germline CDR1 is KGHDR and CDR2 is SFDVKD. V lost 4 bases and J 8 bases, leaving 13 bases between the germline ends.

The V and J genes are TRBV4-2 and TRBJ2-3, with D tentatively TRBD2 (5 bases). Germline CDR1 is LGHNA and CDR2 is YNFKEQ. CDR3 size: 17 residues. V was clipped by 0 bases and J by 2 bases, with 15 bases between them. CDR3 residues: CASSQELWRVDTDTQYF. CDR3 bases: TGTGCCAGCAGCCAAGAACTTTGGCGGGTCGACACAGATACGCAGTATTTT.

The sample holds a few counts of this clone. The chain joins TRBV18 to TRBJ1-1; TRBD1 agrees at 7 bases. V lost 3 bases and J lost 2; bases outside the gene matches: 6. Per the germline V gene, CDR1 is KGHSH and CDR2 is LQKENI. The CDR3 covers 15 residues. CDR3 protein: CASSPQQGGNTEAFF. In DNA, the CDR3 is TGTGCCAGCTCACCGCAGCAGGGGGGAAACACTGAAGCTTTCTTT.

The chain has TRBV7-8 and TRBJ1-1, with 10 bases that match TRBD1. With 5 bases clipped from V and 4 bases from J, the junction kept 7 bases outside the gene matches. This CDR3 spans 15 amino acids. The germline V gene encodes CDR1 SGHVS and CDR2 FQNEAQ. The CDR3 reads CASSRGTGVGTEAFF. The CDR3 bases are TGTGCCAGCAGCCGAGGGACAGGGGTCGGCACTGAAGCTTTCTTT.

This chain uses TRBV28 with TRBJ1-2; D ambiguous. The length of the CDR3 is 13 residues. Germline V gene lookup returns CDR1 MDHEN and CDR2 SYDVKM. With 4 bases removed from V and 6 bases from J, the gap between germline ends came to 12 bases. The CDR3 is CASSSPPRDGYTF. The CDR3 DNA reads TGTGCCAGCAGTTCTCCGCCCCGGGATGGCTACACCTTC.

DNA for the CDR3: TGTGCCAGCAGCCTCCTAGCGAGGAGAGGTGATGAGCAGTTCTTC. It is translated as CASSLLARRGDEQFF. V is TRBV7-3 and J is TRBJ2-1, with a weak D call TRBD2 (6 bases). V shed 5 bases and J shed 8 bases, with 19 bases lying between them. From germline, CDR1 is SGHTA and CDR2 FQGTGA. CDR3 length equals 15 residues.

The V and J genes are TRBV6-6 and TRBJ1-5, with 9 bases matching TRBD1. Trimming took 7 bases from V and 4 from J; bases not matched to a gene: 8. CDR3 length: 15 amino acids. Germline loops: CDR1 MNHNY, CDR2 SVGAGI (reference sequence). The CDR3 sequence is CASTPETGGNQPQHF. The DNA for the CDR3 is TGTGCCAGCACCCCCGAGACAGGGGGAAATCAGCCCCAGCATTTT.

V and J are TRBV29-1 and TRBJ2-6; D is uncertain. The CDR3 covers 13 residues. V was clipped by 4 bases and J by 1 base, with 5 bases between them. Per germline, CDR1 SQVTM and CDR2 ANQGSEA. The chain's CDR3 is CSVGRSGANVLTF. The CDR3 region has the DNA TGCAGCGTTGGACGTTCTGGGGCCAACGTCCTGACTTTC. Looking up the rest from reference TRBV29-1 and TRBJ2-6 gives the full variable domain: SAVISQKPSRDICQRGTSLTIQCQVDSQVTMMFWYRQQPGQSLTLIATANQGSEATYESGFVIDKFPISRPNLTFSTLTVSNMSPEDSSIYLCSVGRSGANVLTFGAGSRLTVL.